Listed here is a single TCR beta chain. The antigen remains unidentified. Assay: immunoSEQ multiplex PCR; the TCRdb copy retains only in-frame clones and omits some. The data hold approximately 11,000 clones, with nearly 75% observed a single time. It was blood donors, less than 60% female and with a median age of approximately 58 years (range roughly 20-75), who served as healthy controls. Positive selection with magnetic beads achieved the isolation of CD4+ and CD8+ cells, followed by a flow cytometry check of purity. CDR1 MNHNY and CDR2 SVGAGI come from the germline V gene (reference sequence). V shed 10 bases, J shed 7 bases, and the junction held 6 bases outside the gene matches. The CDR3 sequence is 11 residues long. This sample was taken from a study of somatic mutations in cytotoxic T cells in rheumatoid arthritis. On the study more broadly: Some V beta antibody-stained T-cell populations were flow-sorted at nearly 100% purity, including V beta1+ cells sequenced for TCRB.

Study-level findings and limits: Statistically, CD8+ T-cell clonality was not significantly distinct between individuals with rheumatoid arthritis and age-matched healthy controls.

This chain uses TRBV6-6 with TRBJ2-5; 7 bases align to TRBD1. This TCR was sampled from a woman aged 40 to 50 in good health. Sequenced sample: CD8+ T cells sorted from blood. DNA for the CDR3: TGTGCCACCACAGGGGACGGGACCCAGTACTTC. Its translation: CATTGDGTQYF.